Listed below are T cell receptor beta chains from one sample, sequenced in a study of a mutant IDH1 vaccine in newly diagnosed glioma. TCRdb's copy holds only in-frame clones and misses some; the assay was immunoSEQ multiplex PCR. The sample records about 20,000 clones, almost 85% being singletons. Their target antigens are unknown. The sample was PBMCs, taken from a glioma patient whose treatment included an IDH1 peptide vaccine. The receptors come from a man younger than 40 with glioma. Each CDR3 is given without its conserved first and last residue. Fields, in order: clone size, V gene, J gene, CDR3 length, CDR3 protein. Size values are once, few and many counts, or a class for expanded clones, and some rows have none.

.	TRBV5-8	TRBJ2-7	11	ASSLGPGNEQY
.	TRBV18	TRBJ2-5	12	ASSRSRTGETQY
.	TRBV10-2	TRBJ1-5	11	ASRGNDGQPQH
.	TRBV10-3	TRBJ1-6	13	AIRALPGEDSPLH
.	TRBV7-2	TRBJ2-1	15	ASSPPVASFSYNEQF
.	TRBV27	TRBJ1-2	14	ASSFQDRIANYGYT
.	TRBV30	TRBJ1-3	11	AWSAPKIDTIY
.	TRBV10-3	TRBJ2-3	10	AISESEDTQY
.	TRBV13	TRBJ1-5	12	ASSLGRVTQPQH
once	TRBV5-1	TRBJ1-2	13	ASSLGSDRYGGYT
.	TRBV6-5	TRBJ2-4	13	ASRSHEGAKNIQY
.	TRBV29-1	TRBJ1-1	12	SVQRALIDYEAF
.	TRBV5-1	TRBJ1-4	14	ASSSLIGGRGEKLF
once	TRBV7-8	TRBJ2-1	14	ASSLVGGVGYNEQF
.	TRBV7-2	TRBJ2-1	16	ASSLVGGTSGLNNEQF
.	TRBV14	TRBJ1-1	11	ASSQLTGRITF